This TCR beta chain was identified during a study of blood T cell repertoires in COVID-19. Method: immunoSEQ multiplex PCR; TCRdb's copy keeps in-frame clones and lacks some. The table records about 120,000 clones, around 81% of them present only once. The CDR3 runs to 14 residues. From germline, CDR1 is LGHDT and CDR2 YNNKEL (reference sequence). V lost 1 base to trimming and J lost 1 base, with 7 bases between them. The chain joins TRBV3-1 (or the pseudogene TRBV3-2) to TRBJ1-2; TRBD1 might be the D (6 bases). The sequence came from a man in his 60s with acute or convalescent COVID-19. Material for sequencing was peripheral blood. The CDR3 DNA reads TGTGCCAGCAGCCAAGTCAGGGGTAACTATGGCTACACCTTC. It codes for CASSQVRGNYGYTF.